This T cell receptor beta chain was identified in a study of blood T cell repertoires in COVID-19. Study overall: Nucleic acid was either cDNA or gDNA, and it came from T cells, B-cell-depleted T cells, or PBMCs.

In the original workflow: Using reference gene primer amplification, nucleated cell counts were estimated. Sequenced by immunoSEQ multiplex PCR; TCRdb stores in-frame clones only, minus some. V, J and clone size reflect that table, while D and trimming were determined from the DNA. This table has under 300,000 clones, 70% to 90% appearing once. Participant age was roughly 18 to 89 years, and participants resided in fewer than 30 US areas. Assignments of participants to cohorts depended upon their own reported clinical history. V was clipped by 7 bases and J by 1 base; unmatched bases: 7. The CDR3 has 14 amino acids. Germline loops: CDR1 SQVTM, CDR2 ANQGSEA.

V gene TRBV29-1 combines with J gene TRBJ2-7; 10 nucleotides align to TRBD1. Sequencing used PBMCs or T cells enriched from blood (not recorded which). The receptor was derived from a woman between 40 and 55 years old with acute COVID-19. CDR3 region: CSAGGDRGSYEQYF. The CDR3 coding sequence is TGCAGCGCTGGGGGGGACAGGGGTTCCTACGAGCAGTACTTC.